The 32 T cell receptor beta chains in this list originate from one sample, sequenced in a study of blood T cell repertoires in COVID-19. Sequenced by immunoSEQ multiplex PCR; TCRdb stores in-frame clones only, minus some. The sample holds some 100,000 clones, around 74% seen once. The sample was peripheral blood. The receptors were sampled from a man between 65 and 85 years old with COVID-19, enrolled during active disease.

On this clone itself: One end of the junction is discordant with germline, which a read error may explain. The chain links TRBV27 to TRBJ2-3, with 11 positions matching TRBD2. Germline CDR1 reads MNHEY; CDR2 reads SMNVEV (reference sequence). This CDR3 region has 13 residues. The DNA for the CDR3 is TGTGCCAGCAGTTTATCGTTAGCGGGAGGGCCGCATTTT. Translated, it gives CASSLSLAGGPHF.

This rearrangement joins TRBV20-1 to TRBJ2-2; 10 bases map to TRBD2. Trimming at V came to 3 bases and at J to 5 bases, leaving 3 bases not matched to a gene. In germline, CDR1 is DFQATT, CDR2 SNEGSKA (reference sequence). The CDR3 length is 14 residues. The CDR3 nucleotides read TGCAGTGCTAGTCGGACTAGCGGTACCGGGGAGCTGTTTTTT. Protein: CSASRTSGTGELFF.

The chain uses TRBV7-2 and TRBJ2-3; a possible D gene is TRBD2 (5 bases). The CDR3 spans 16 residues. V was shortened by 1 base and J by 3 bases, with 14 bases between the two germline ends. Per the germline V gene, CDR1 is SGHTA and CDR2 is FQGNSA. This CDR3 reads CASSLVTGIWTDTQYF. CDR3 coding DNA: TGTGCCAGCAGCTTAGTAACCGGGATATGGACAGATACGCAGTATTTT.

The genes are TRBV18 and TRBJ2-2; perhaps TRBD2 as D (5 bases). CDR1 and CDR2 from the germline V gene are KGHSH and LQKENI. Trimming removed 0 bases at V and 7 bases at J, with 15 bases between. The CDR3 runs to 16 residues. The chain's CDR3 is CASSPPASSSGGELFF. In nucleotides, the CDR3 is TGTGCCAGCTCACCACCGGCTAGCAGCTCTGGCGGGGAGCTGTTTTTT.

This chain joins TRBV6-6 and TRBJ1-5, with D possibly TRBD1 on 5 matching bases. The CDR3 consists of 15 residues. Germline V gene data show CDR1 as MNHNY and CDR2 as SVGAGI (reference sequence). Trimming removed 6 bases at V and 0 bases at J, with 12 bases between. The CDR3 spells CASRPGEVSNQPQHF. The CDR3 DNA reads as TGTGCCAGCAGGCCGGGGGAAGTTAGCAATCAGCCCCAGCATTTT.

This chain links TRBV3-1 (or the pseudogene TRBV3-2) with TRBJ2-7; D possibly corresponds to TRBD2 (7 bases). The ends were cut back, 1 base at V and 7 bases at J, with 14 bases in the middle. CDR1 is LGHDT and CDR2 is YNNKEL in the germline V gene (reference sequence). The CDR3 has 14 residues. CDR3 in DNA: TGTGCCAGCAGCCAAGCGCGGGGGCTCGGGGAGCAGTACTTC. It encodes CASSQARGLGEQYF.

In its sample, this clone was seen a few times. The V and J genes are TRBV2 and TRBJ2-2; 7 bases line up with TRBD1. Trimming removed 11 bases from V and 2 bases from J; junction bases left unmatched: 14. The germline CDR1 and CDR2 sequences are SNHLY and FYNNEI. The CDR3 covers 16 residues. CDR3 residues: CASARGQTANTGELFF. The CDR3 nucleotides are TGTGCCTCTGCTCGGGGACAGACAGCCAACACCGGGGAGCTGTTTTTT.

This clone was found a few times. This chain uses TRBV6-2 or TRBV6-3 with TRBJ2-3, with 11 bases aligning to TRBD2. J gave up 6 bases and V 5 bases, and 10 bases lay outside the gene matches. CDR1 and CDR2 (germline): MNHEY, SVGEGT. This CDR3 has 16 amino acids. CDR3 residues: CASSKGPTSGEDTQYF. CDR3 coding DNA: TGTGCCAGCAGTAAAGGTCCGACTAGCGGGGAGGATACGCAGTATTTT.

This clone occurred a few times. CDR3 in amino acids: CASSEVGQGDEKLFF. As DNA, the CDR3 is TGTGCCAGCAGTGAGGTTGGCCAGGGTGATGAAAAACTGTTTTTT. This rearrangement joins TRBV2 to TRBJ1-4; D might be TRBD1 (5 bases). This CDR3 is built from 15 residues. Germline CDR1 is SNHLY and CDR2 is FYNNEI. V was shortened by 3 bases and J by 6 bases, with 14 bases between the two germline ends.

The chain has TRBV7-9 and TRBJ2-1; no reliable D call. Between the trimmed V and J ends, which lost 3 bases and 9 bases, there was a span of 12 bases. The CDR3 extends over 13 amino acids. The germline V gene has CDR1 SEHNR and CDR2 FQNEAQ (reference sequence). The CDR3 loop is CASSFGELFEQFF. CDR3 sequence (DNA): TGTGCCAGCAGCTTTGGTGAGCTCTTTGAGCAGTTCTTC. Based on the CDR3 plus reference TRBV7-9 and TRBJ2-1, the full variable domain is DTGVSQNPRHKITKRGQNVTFRCDPISEHNRLYWYRQTLGQGPEFLTYFQNEAQLEKSRLLSDRFSAERPKGSFSTLEIQRTEQGDSAMYLCASSFGELFEQFFGPGTRLTVL.

This chain uses TRBV19 with TRBJ2-3; 12 bases agree with TRBD2. Per the germline V gene, CDR1 is LNHDA and CDR2 is SQIVND (reference sequence). With 1 base clipped from V and 4 bases from J, the junction kept 3 bases outside the gene matches. The CDR3 contains 16 residues. CDR3 amino acids: CASSIGLAGVADTQYF. Here the CDR3 DNA reads TGTGCCAGTAGTATAGGACTAGCGGGAGTAGCAGATACGCAGTATTTT.

The rearrangement uses TRBV4-2 and TRBJ1-2; 7 bases fit TRBD1. Germline CDR1 and CDR2: LGHNA and YNFKEQ. The V and J ends lost 3 bases and 1 base, in that order; junction bases with no gene match: 8. The CDR3 covers 16 residues. The CDR3 is CASSHISGTDNYGYTF. The CDR3 DNA is TGTGCCAGCAGCCACATATCCGGGACAGATAACTATGGCTACACCTTC.

This clone was detected only once. This sequence joins TRBV28 and TRBJ2-3, with 9 bases identical to TRBD2. CDR1 is MDHEN, CDR2 SYDVKM, per germline. This CDR3 has 15 residues. J was trimmed by 2 bases and V by 3 bases; bases with no gene match: 3. The CDR3 region is CASSFRGRATDTQYF. In DNA form, the CDR3 reads TGTGCCAGCAGTTTCCGCGGGAGGGCCACAGATACGCAGTATTTT.

This chain joins TRBV11-2 and TRBJ2-7; TRBD2 is a possible D gene (5 bases). CDR1 SGHAT and CDR2 FQNNGV come from the germline V gene. The CDR3 length is 14 residues. The V gene lost 4 bases and the J gene lost 4 bases, with 14 bases spanning the gap. The chain's CDR3 is CASSSPRGWYEQYF. CDR3 DNA: TGTGCCAGCAGCTCCCCCCGCGGGTGGTACGAGCAGTACTTC.

The chain has TRBV19 and TRBJ2-2, with D perhaps TRBD2 (5 bases). The CDR3 totals 16 residues. V was clipped by 4 bases and J by 1 base, with 13 bases between them. CDR1 LNHDA and CDR2 SQIVND come from the germline V gene (reference sequence). CDR3 protein: CASSTRTLKNTGELFF. The CDR3 DNA reads as TGTGCCAGTAGTACCCGGACTCTAAAGAACACCGGGGAGCTGTTTTTT.

The chain links TRBV3-1 (or the pseudogene TRBV3-2) to TRBJ2-1, with 11 bases aligning to TRBD2. The junction had 7 bases not matched to a gene; V was cut back by 6 bases and J by 3 bases. This CDR3 spans 16 amino acids. Germline V gene lookup returns CDR1 LGHDT and CDR2 YNNKEL (reference sequence). The CDR3 reads CASRDSSGRSYNEQFF. The CDR3 region has the DNA TGTGCCAGCAGAGACTCTAGCGGGAGGAGCTACAATGAGCAGTTCTTC.

The CDR3 loop is CASSLDRGQLNTEAFF. CDR3 DNA: TGTGCCAGCAGCTTGGACCGGGGACAGCTGAACACTGAAGCTTTCTTT. The chain links TRBV5-6 to TRBJ1-1; 7 nucleotides line up with TRBD1. V was clipped by 0 bases and J by 0 bases; unmatched bases: 5. The germline V gene has CDR1 SGHDT and CDR2 YYEEEE. This CDR3 contains 16 residues.

The chain is built from TRBV24-1 and TRBJ1-1; 7 nucleotides match TRBD1. V was clipped by 4 bases and J by 8 bases; unmatched bases: 3. Germline V CDR1 and CDR2: KGHDR, SFDVKD. The CDR3 has 12 residues. The CDR3 nucleotides read TGTGCCACCAGTGACCCGGACAGGGAAGCTTTCTTT. Amino acids: CATSDPDREAFF.

This chain links TRBV5-1 with TRBJ2-5; 9 positions match TRBD1. J was trimmed by 5 bases and V by 4 bases; bases with no gene match: 6. The germline V gene has CDR1 SGHRS and CDR2 YFSETQ. This CDR3 is 14 amino acids long. CDR3 nucleotides: TGCGCCAGCAGCCCCGGACAGGGGATGGAGACCCAGTACTTC. Amino acid sequence: CASSPGQGMETQYF.

J is TRBJ1-2 and V is TRBV6-5; 9 nucleotides agree with TRBD1. Germline CDR1 reads MNHEY; CDR2 reads SVGAGI. With V trimmed by 3 bases and J by 8 bases, 7 bases remained unmatched. The CDR3 is made up of 14 amino acids. For the CDR3, the DNA is TGTGCCAGCAGTTATCTCACAGGGGGCAGCGGCTACACCTTC. It encodes CASSYLTGGSGYTF.

The chain couples TRBV19 to TRBJ2-1; D is unclear. Trimming removed 10 bases from V and 3 bases from J, with 10 bases in between. Germline lookup yields CDR1 LNHDA and CDR2 SQIVND (reference sequence). The CDR3 length is 12 residues. CDR3 sequence reads: CATTAGYNEQFF. DNA of the CDR3: TGTGCCACAACGGCAGGCTACAATGAGCAGTTCTTC.

The rearrangement links TRBV5-6 to TRBJ1-5; unclear D gene. There are 14 residues in the CDR3. Trimming removed 5 bases from V and 0 bases from J, with 9 bases in between. Germline CDR1 is SGHDT and CDR2 is YYEEEE. The CDR3 loop reads CASRVEGSNQPQHF. CDR3 bases: TGTGCCAGCAGAGTCGAGGGTAGCAATCAGCCCCAGCATTTT.

This clone was found once. The chain has TRBV27 and TRBJ2-7; 8 nucleotides match TRBD1. Losses at the gene ends were 4 bases for V and 3 bases for J; bases not matched to a gene: 2. Germline V gene data show CDR1 as MNHEY and CDR2 as SMNVEV (reference sequence). The CDR3 extends over 13 amino acids. In DNA form, the CDR3 reads TGTGCCAGCAGTTGGACAGGGAACTACGAGCAGTACTTC. This gives the protein CASSWTGNYEQYF.

V is TRBV3-1 (or the pseudogene TRBV3-2) and J is TRBJ1-1; D call uncertain. The CDR3 has 12 amino acids. Germline assignment: CDR1 LGHDT and CDR2 YNNKEL (reference sequence). The V and J ends lost 2 bases and 5 bases respectively, with 6 bases between them. The CDR3 region has the DNA TGTGCCAGCAGCCAATCGAGGACTGAAGCTTTCTTT. Amino acid sequence: CASSQSRTEAFF.

This clone was detected ten times or more. V gene TRBV19 combines with J gene TRBJ2-7; no clear D. Trimming stripped 4 bases from V and 0 bases from J, with 10 bases between. Germline CDR1 and CDR2: LNHDA and SQIVND (reference sequence). The CDR3 spans 14 residues. CDR3 nucleotide sequence: TGTGCCAGTAGTAGGCAGGTTAGCTCCTACGAGCAGTACTTC. Protein sequence: CASSRQVSSYEQYF.

The V call is TRBV7-2, the J call TRBJ1-6; TRBD1 agrees at 8 bases. V gave up 3 bases and J gave up 10 bases; unmatched junction bases: 2. Per the germline V gene, CDR1 is SGHTA and CDR2 is FQGNSA. The CDR3 consists of 13 residues. In DNA form, the CDR3 reads TGTGCCAGCAGCTTTTCAGGGGGCTCACCCCTCCACTTT. As protein: CASSFSGGSPLHF.

V usage is TRBV6-5 and J usage is TRBJ2-7, with 10 bases that match TRBD1. Germline V CDR1 and CDR2: MNHEY, SVGAGI. The junction had 5 bases not matched to a gene; V was cut back by 3 bases and J by 3 bases. The CDR3 spans 15 residues. The CDR3 DNA reads as TGTGCCAGCAGTTATGGGGACAGGGGCTACTACGAGCAGTACTTC. It encodes CASSYGDRGYYEQYF.

In its sample, this clone was seen a few times. This chain connects TRBV28 to TRBJ1-3; D is undetermined. The CDR3 is 15 amino acids. Germline V CDR1 and CDR2: MDHEN, SYDVKM. Deletions cut 2 bases from V and 3 bases from J, with 11 bases between. The DNA for the CDR3 is TGTGCCAGCAGTTTAGAGGGAATTGGTGGAAACACCATATATTTT. It yields the protein CASSLEGIGGNTIYF.

This clone was seen a single time. The V gene is TRBV5-6, the J gene TRBJ2-2, with a tentative D call TRBD1 (6 bases). The CDR3 loop spans 14 amino acids. Germline V gene sequence: CDR1 SGHDT, CDR2 YYEEEE. V was pared by 3 bases and J by 5 bases, with 11 bases between. The chain's CDR3 is CASSYLRGTGELFF. In nucleotides, the CDR3 is TGTGCCAGCAGCTACCTCAGGGGTACCGGGGAGCTGTTTTTT.

This chain uses TRBV19 with TRBJ1-5; TRBD1 aligns across 7 bases. V lost 3 bases, J lost 1 base, and 12 bases stayed unmatched. The CDR3 extends over 18 amino acids. Germline CDR1 reads LNHDA; CDR2 reads SQIVND (reference sequence). This CDR3 is CASSISGQVGLSNQPQHF. In DNA form, the CDR3 reads TGTGCCAGTAGTATTTCCGGACAGGTAGGTTTGAGCAATCAGCCCCAGCATTTT.

The V gene is TRBV30, the J gene TRBJ1-2; 11 bases fit TRBD1. The CDR3 contains 16 residues. J lost 0 bases, V lost 3 bases, and 6 bases had no gene match. CDR1 is GTSNPN and CDR2 is SVGIG in the germline V gene (reference sequence). CDR3 loop: CAWRGTGGSANYGYTF. CDR3 DNA: TGTGCCTGGAGGGGGACAGGGGGTTCGGCTAACTATGGCTACACCTTC.

This clone came up a few times. This sequence joins TRBV6-6 and TRBJ2-7, with D unclear. In germline, CDR1 is MNHNY, CDR2 SVGAGI (reference sequence). There are 12 residues in the CDR3. The ends were cut back, 6 bases at V and 4 bases at J, with 10 bases in the middle. The CDR3, as DNA: TGTGCCAGCAGCCCTCAGGCATACGAGCAGTACTTC. Its protein is CASSPQAYEQYF.